This T cell receptor beta chain derives from a study of T and B cells in COVID-19 patients. General observations from the study: At recovery TRB diversity and richness exceeded healthy donors, after highly clonal active COVID-19 repertoires.

Multiplex PCR with BIOMED2 TRB-A/B primer pools amplified TRB rearrangements. Each CDR3 protein is one row after TCRdb ran MiXCR on the multiplex PCR reads. Among roughly 13,000 distinct CDR3 sequences listed, about 30% were seen once. Between the trimmed V and J ends, which lost 0 bases and 7 bases, there was a span of 25 bases. The germline gives CDR1 SGHNT, CDR2 YYREEE (reference sequence). The CDR3 is made up of 18 amino acids. From blood, about 240-500 ng of genomic DNA served as TRB template. This clonotype was observed a few times. Its specificity is not known. The genes are TRBV5-4 and TRBJ2-5; D could derive from TRBD1 or TRBD2 (5 bases each). Sequencing input: blood. This sequence was found in a human donor who had recovered from COVID-19. The CDR3 bases are TGTGCCAGCAGCTTGGACCTTTCGTCCGGGGCCCCGCAGGGGACCCAGTACTTC. This translates into CASSLDLSSGAPQGTQYF.